The 10 T cell receptor beta chains in this list originate from one sample, sequenced in a study of spatial heterogeneity in lung cancer. Noted time point: blood at routine non-recurrence follow-up after resection. TCRdb reprocessed the 5' RACE reads via MiXCR and lists one record per CDR3 protein. The data hold about 110,000 distinct CDR3 sequences, with approximately 11% observed a single time. The specimen was PBMCs, collected at follow-up. The receptors here all came from a female donor with early-stage non-small cell lung cancer.

This clonotype was observed a few times. The chain combines TRBV2 with TRBJ2-5, with 10 bases matching TRBD2. Losses at the gene ends were 8 bases for V and 2 bases for J; bases not matched to a gene: 5. The length of the CDR3 is 14 residues. The V gene's germline CDR1 is SNHLY and CDR2 FYNNEI. This CDR3 reads CASHRAGGQETQYF. The DNA for the CDR3 is TGTGCCAGCCACCGAGCGGGAGGGCAAGAGACCCAGTACTTC.

This clonotype was counted between two and nine times. V and J are TRBV7-9 and TRBJ1-1; 8 bases map to TRBD1. Germline V CDR1 and CDR2: SEHNR, FQNEAQ (reference sequence). This CDR3 contains 14 residues. V lost 6 bases to trimming and J lost 3 bases; unmatched junction nucleotides: 6. In nucleotides, the CDR3 is TGTGCCAGCAGGGTGACAGGGGAGTACACTGAAGCTTTCTTT. Residues: CASRVTGEYTEAFF.

This clonotype came up a few times. The chain employs TRBV15 and TRBJ2-3; D is perhaps TRBD2 (5 bases). The germline V and J ends were trimmed by 1 base and 4 bases, with 9 bases remaining between them. The CDR3 is 14 amino acids. The V gene's germline CDR1 is LNHNV and CDR2 YYDKDF (reference sequence). The CDR3 DNA reads as TGTGCCACCAGCAGAGTAGGTAGCGCAGATACGCAGTATTTT. It yields the protein CATSRVGSADTQYF.

A remark on this clonotype: As the CDR3 is not closed by the conserved phenylalanine or tryptophan, this likely results from a read error. The J gene is TRBJ2-2, the V gene TRBV7-2; TRBD1 aligns across 8 bases. Trimming cost V 5 bases and J 7 bases; bases outside gene matches: 9. The V gene's germline CDR1 is SGHTA and CDR2 FQGNSA. This CDR3 spans 15 amino acids. The CDR3 here is CASSHGGRGHGELFS. Written as DNA, the CDR3 is TGTGCCAGCAGCCATGGGGGCAGGGGGCACGGGGAGCTGTTTTCT.

The chain combines TRBV28 with TRBJ2-7; D unresolved. The CDR3 extends over 12 amino acids. CDR1 is MDHEN, CDR2 SYDVKM, per germline. V shed 8 bases and J shed 0 bases, with 8 bases lying between them. The CDR3 nucleotides read TGTGCCAGCCATAAAGACTCCTACGAGCAGTACTTC. Protein: CASHKDSYEQYF.

The chain carries TRBV7-9 and TRBJ1-5; 7 nucleotides align to TRBD1. The CDR3 covers 15 residues. With 4 bases clipped from V and 0 bases from J, the junction kept 3 bases outside the gene matches. Germline V lookup: CDR1 SEHNR, CDR2 FQNEAQ (reference sequence). The CDR3 loop reads CASSSDRASNQPQHF. CDR3 DNA: TGTGCCAGCAGCTCTGACAGGGCTAGCAATCAGCCCCAGCATTTT.

The chain is built from TRBV20-1 and TRBJ2-7; D possibly corresponds to TRBD2 (6 bases). The V and J ends lost 0 bases and 2 bases respectively, with 14 bases between them. CDR1 and CDR2 (germline): DFQATT, SNEGSKA (reference sequence). The CDR3 covers 15 residues. The chain's CDR3 is CSARERRAPTYEQYF. As DNA, the CDR3 is TGCAGTGCTAGAGAACGGAGGGCTCCAACCTACGAGCAGTACTTC.

This clonotype was seen a few times. The V and J genes are TRBV14 and TRBJ2-3, with 8 bases that match TRBD2. The germline CDR1 and CDR2 sequences are SGHDN and FVKESK. V was pared by 4 bases and J by 3 bases, with 15 bases of the junction left unmatched. CDR3 length: 18 amino acids. Written as DNA, the CDR3 is TGTGCCAGCAGCCCCACCTCCCTTAAGCGGGAGAAGACAGATACGCAGTATTTT. This codes for CASSPTSLKREKTDTQYF.

The J gene is TRBJ2-5, the V gene TRBV6-1; D is uncertain. The germline CDR1 and CDR2 sequences are MNHNS and SASEGT. The CDR3 contains 13 residues. Between the trimmed V and J ends, which lost 9 bases and 2 bases, there was a span of 13 bases. This CDR3 is CASTAAVQETQYF. The CDR3 DNA is TGTGCCAGTACGGCGGCAGTTCAAGAGACCCAGTACTTC.

This clonotype was seen at least ten times. V and J are TRBV7-8 and TRBJ2-1; maybe TRBD2 (6 bases). In germline, CDR1 is SGHVS, CDR2 FQNEAQ. With 2 bases removed from V and 5 bases from J, the gap between germline ends came to 13 bases. The CDR3 totals 15 residues. The CDR3, as DNA: TGTGCCAGCAGCTTAAGCGGGCTACGGGACAATGAGCAGTTCTTC. Protein sequence: CASSLSGLRDNEQFF.